One sample yielded the 17 T cell receptor beta chains listed below, sequenced in a study of blood T cell repertoires in COVID-19. Assay: immunoSEQ multiplex PCR; the TCRdb copy retains only in-frame clones and omits some. The repertoire holds roughly 230,000 clones, with under 90% as singletons. Sequencing was done on a sample of peripheral blood. The receptors originated from a woman aged 80 or over with acute or convalescent COVID-19.

This clone has just one count. This chain connects TRBV24-1 to TRBJ1-5, with 10 positions matching TRBD1. V lost 9 bases and J lost 2; bases outside the gene matches: 9. CDR1 KGHDR and CDR2 SFDVKD come from the germline V gene. CDR3 length: 16 amino acids. The CDR3 DNA sequence: TGTGCCACCGCTCCGGGACAGGGGCCCGGCAATCAGCCCCAGCATTTT. Amino acids: CATAPGQGPGNQPQHF.

The V gene is TRBV19, the J gene TRBJ1-2; no firm D call. Germline V CDR1 and CDR2: LNHDA, SQIVND (reference sequence). V lost 3 bases to trimming and J lost 8 bases, with 10 bases between them. This CDR3 has 12 residues. The CDR3 loop reads CASSMESLGYTF. CDR3 nucleotides: TGTGCCAGTAGTATGGAGTCGCTCGGCTACACCTTC.

The chain couples TRBV7-3 to TRBJ2-1; 9 bases are a match to TRBD2. CDR3 length equals 16 residues. V shed 5 bases and J 4 bases; nucleotides not matched to a gene: 9. The germline CDR1 and CDR2 sequences are SGHTA and FQGTGA. The CDR3 sequence: CASSPTSGGIYNEQFF. In DNA form, the CDR3 reads TGTGCCAGCAGCCCGACCAGCGGGGGGATTTACAATGAGCAGTTCTTC.

This chain joins TRBV5-5 and TRBJ1-2, with D uncertain. Germline CDR1 reads SGHKS; CDR2 reads YYEKEE (reference sequence). Between the trimmed V and J ends, which lost 3 bases and 0 bases, there was a span of 12 bases. The CDR3 covers 15 residues. For the CDR3, the DNA is TGTGCCAGCAGCTCGGGAGGGTCTACTAACTATGGCTACACCTTC. This sequence encodes CASSSGGSTNYGYTF.

Concerning this clone: The same CDR3 is also encoded by other DNA sequences in this sample. The CDR3 reads CASSLTGQSNQPQHF. The CDR3 nucleotides read TGCGCCAGCAGCCTGACGGGACAGTCCAATCAGCCCCAGCATTTT. The gene calls are TRBV5-1 and TRBJ1-5, with TRBD1 matching over 7 bases. Germline V lookup: CDR1 SGHRS, CDR2 YFSETQ. V trimming: 4 bases; J trimming: 3 bases; junction bases outside the gene matches: 7. This CDR3 has 15 amino acids.

The chain recombines TRBV5-1 with TRBJ2-2; D gene uncertain. The germline V gene has CDR1 SGHRS and CDR2 YFSETQ. V was cut by 2 bases and J by 2 bases, with 7 bases left in between. The CDR3 is 14 residues long. The CDR3 nucleotides are TGCGCCAGCAGCTTAACTATTAACACCGGGGAGCTGTTTTTT. Amino acid sequence: CASSLTINTGELFF.

The genes are TRBV9 and TRBJ2-1; 7 bases are a match to TRBD2. The CDR3 runs to 15 residues. V was clipped by 0 bases and J by 2 bases; unmatched bases: 2. Germline V CDR1 and CDR2: SGDLS, YYNGEE. The chain's CDR3 is CASSVAGGTYNEQFF. CDR3 sequence (DNA): TGTGCCAGCAGCGTAGCGGGGGGAACCTACAATGAGCAGTTCTTC.

The J gene is TRBJ1-1, the V gene TRBV18, with TRBD1 matching over 7 bases. V was clipped by 10 bases and J by 0 bases; unmatched bases: 5. CDR3 length equals 13 residues. Looked up from germline, CDR1 is KGHSH and CDR2 is LQKENI. In nucleotides, the CDR3 is TGTGCCACCACAGGGGATATGAACACTGAAGCTTTCTTT. It specifies CATTGDMNTEAFF.

V and J are TRBV5-4 and TRBJ2-2, with D possibly TRBD2 on 6 matching bases. Germline-derived CDR1 and CDR2 are SGHNT and YYREEE (reference sequence). V lost 0 bases and J lost 6, with 9 bases in between. This CDR3 spans 14 amino acids. This chain's CDR3 is CASSLGASAGELFF. The DNA for the CDR3 is TGTGCCAGCAGCTTGGGAGCTAGCGCCGGGGAGCTGTTTTTT. Filled out from reference TRBV5-4 and TRBJ2-2, the complete variable domain reads ETGVTQSPTHLIKTRGQQVTLRCSSQSGHNTVSWYQQALGQGPQFIFQYYREEENGRGNFPPRFSGLQFPNYSSELNVNALELDDSALYLCASSLGASAGELFFGEGSRLTVL.

V gene TRBV6-4 combines with J gene TRBJ2-3; TRBD2 matches 7 bases. Losses at the gene ends were 3 bases for V and 6 bases for J; bases not matched to a gene: 0. This CDR3 is 12 amino acids long. Germline V lookup: CDR1 MRHNA, CDR2 SNTAGT. CDR3 residues: CASSEAGDTQYF. The CDR3 nucleotides are TGTGCCAGCAGTGAAGCGGGGGATACGCAGTATTTT.

This chain links TRBV19 with TRBJ1-1, with 7 bases lining up with TRBD1. The junction had 8 bases not matched to a gene; V was cut back by 4 bases and J by 0 bases. Germline V CDR1 and CDR2: LNHDA, SQIVND (reference sequence). The CDR3 totals 16 residues. The chain's CDR3 is CASSKRQGAMNTEAFF. DNA for the CDR3: TGTGCCAGTAGTAAAAGACAGGGCGCCATGAACACTGAAGCTTTCTTT.

The chain combines TRBV12-5 with TRBJ2-7, with 9 bases fitting TRBD1. Per the germline V gene, CDR1 is LGHNT and CDR2 is FRNRAP. The CDR3 covers 13 residues. V trimming: 9 bases; J trimming: 3 bases; junction bases outside the gene matches: 6. The CDR3 DNA reads as TGTGCTAGGGTCCCGGGACAGGGCTACGAGCAGTACTTC. Its protein product is CARVPGQGYEQYF.

This clone has just a few counts. The V and J genes are TRBV18 and TRBJ1-2, with unresolved D. CDR1 is KGHSH, CDR2 LQKENI, per germline. This CDR3 contains 14 residues. V was pared by 2 bases and J by 0 bases, with 7 bases between. The CDR3, as DNA: TGTGCCAGCTCACCAACAGTTACTAACTATGGCTACACCTTC. Translated, it gives CASSPTVTNYGYTF.

The J gene is TRBJ2-2, the V gene TRBV7-9, with 8 bases matching TRBD1. CDR1 SEHNR and CDR2 FQNEAQ come from the germline V gene (reference sequence). V shed 3 bases and J 3 bases; nucleotides not matched to a gene: 6. This CDR3 contains 16 residues. DNA for the CDR3: TGTGCCAGCAGCTTCCGACAGGGGTCGCACACCGGGGAGCTGTTTTTT. This codes for CASSFRQGSHTGELFF.

This sequence joins TRBV4-1 and TRBJ1-2; tentative D call: TRBD1 (5 bases). Trimming took 1 base from V and 2 from J, leaving 29 bases between them. CDR3 length: 21 amino acids. CDR1 MGHRA and CDR2 YSYEKL come from the germline V gene. In nucleotides, the CDR3 is TGCGCCAGCAGCCAAGCGATCCAGGTTTCGGGACTTCTCAACCCGAACTATGGCTACACCTTC. Amino acid sequence: CASSQAIQVSGLLNPNYGYTF.

V gene TRBV6-5 combines with J gene TRBJ1-2; unclear D gene. V dropped 2 bases and J dropped 8 bases, with 9 bases sitting between them. CDR1 is MNHEY and CDR2 is SVGAGI in the germline V gene. The CDR3 loop spans 12 amino acids. The CDR3 reads CASSYEGGGYTF. The CDR3 nucleotides read TGTGCCAGCAGTTACGAGGGTGGCGGCTACACCTTC.

The chain employs TRBV9 and TRBJ1-6, with 9 nucleotides matching TRBD1. The CDR3 length is 15 residues. Germline-derived CDR1 and CDR2 are SGDLS and YYNGEE. Germline trimming cut 3 bases from V and 6 bases from J; bases unmatched to any gene: 4. CDR3 in amino acids: CASSAGQGINSPLHF. As DNA, the CDR3 is TGTGCCAGCAGCGCGGGACAGGGTATTAATTCACCCCTCCACTTT.